This T cell receptor (beta chain) was found in a study of cytomegalovirus exposure and HLA in healthy donors. The study, taken as a whole, reports: Common viral pathogens (according to a later analysis) appeared linked to several of the most significant clusters. Analyzed later, most CMV-associated TCR beta chains appeared HLA-restricted. Later analysis indicated greater clonal expansion among HLA-associated TCR beta chains than among equally common other chains. Associated with HLA alleles at 0.05 false discovery rate in a later analysis were approximately 17,000 TCR beta sequences.

Germline V gene lookup returns CDR1 LNHDA and CDR2 SQIVND (reference sequence). CDR3 length equals 16 residues. Trimming took off 6 bases at V and 2 bases at J, with 17 bases between the two ends. The primer mix had 60 Vbeta and 13 Jbeta primers. Produced via immunoSEQ multiplex PCR; TCRdb's table is partial and in-frame only. The sample holds 150,000 to 200,000 clones, roughly 88% seen once. Remarks on this clone: Its matching antigen is unknown.

This TCR derives from a boy younger than 10 in good health and CMV-seronegative. The chain joins TRBV19 to TRBJ1-5; D possibly corresponds to TRBD1 (5 bases). Sequencing was carried out using PBMCs. The CDR3 DNA is TGTGCCAGTAGCCTACCCGGCGGGGGGGGCAATCAGCCCCAGCATTTT. Amino acid sequence: CASSLPGGGGNQPQHF.